The entry below gives a single TCR beta chain sequence along with its context. The sample originates from a study of control samples from healthy donors and cancer patients. TCRdb keeps only in-frame clones here, not all; method: immunoSEQ multiplex PCR. Among over 50,000 clones listed, about 96% were seen once. This CDR3 has 17 residues. The germline V gene encodes CDR1 LGHDT and CDR2 YNNKEL (reference sequence). J gave up 2 bases and V 0 bases, and 5 bases lay outside the gene matches. Sample: blood. J is TRBJ2-3 and V is TRBV3-1 (or the pseudogene TRBV3-2), with 10 bases fitting TRBD2. This receptor was obtained from a woman under 30 in good health. DNA for the CDR3: TGTGCCAGCAGCCAAGAACTAGCGGGGCTTTACACAGATACGCAGTATTTT. Translating it yields CASSQELAGLYTDTQYF.